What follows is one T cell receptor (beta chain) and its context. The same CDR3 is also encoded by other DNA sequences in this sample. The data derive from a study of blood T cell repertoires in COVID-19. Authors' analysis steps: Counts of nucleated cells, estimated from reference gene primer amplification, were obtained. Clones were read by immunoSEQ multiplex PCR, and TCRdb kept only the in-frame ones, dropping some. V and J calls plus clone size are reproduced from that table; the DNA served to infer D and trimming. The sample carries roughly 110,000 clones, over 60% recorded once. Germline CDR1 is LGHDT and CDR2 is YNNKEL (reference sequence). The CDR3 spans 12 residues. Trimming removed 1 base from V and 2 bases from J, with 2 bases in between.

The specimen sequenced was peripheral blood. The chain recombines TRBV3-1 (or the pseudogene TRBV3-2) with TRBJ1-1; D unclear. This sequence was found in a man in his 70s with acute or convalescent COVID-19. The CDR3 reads CASSQANTEAFF. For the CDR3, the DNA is TGTGCCAGCAGCCAAGCAAACACTGAAGCTTTCTTT.